Below, 21 T cell receptor beta chains from the same sample are listed, as sequenced in a study of Graves' ophthalmopathy and Graves' hyperthyroidism. RNA transcripts provided the template for amplifying TCR beta CDR3 regions. The first round was an RT-PCR with HTBI primers, and the second round was a multiplex PCR. Each CDR3 protein gets one entry after TCRdb re-called the multiplex PCR reads with MiXCR. Counted here are about 1.1 million distinct CDR3 sequences, about 38% occurring once; the ten biggest clones make up approximately 10%. Sequencing was carried out using peripheral blood or thyroid tissue (not recorded which). The receptors come from an adult man with Graves' hyperthyroidism.

The genes are TRBV2 and TRBJ1-5; D is perhaps TRBD1 (5 bases). The CDR3 is 14 amino acids. Germline V lookup: CDR1 SNHLY, CDR2 FYNNEI. V lost 4 bases, J lost 6 bases, and 13 bases lay in between. CDR3 region: CASSAGLRIQPQHF. CDR3 DNA: TGTGCCAGCAGTGCGGGACTGCGGATTCAGCCCCAGCATTTT.

As to this clonotype: It may be a read error: a sequence one base away is much more abundant. The chain is built from TRBV10-3 and TRBJ1-5; possible D gene TRBD1, 6 bases. Germline-derived CDR1 and CDR2 are ENHRY and SYGVKD. Between the trimmed V and J ends, which lost 3 bases and 9 bases, there was a span of 15 bases. The CDR3 sequence is 14 residues long. This chain's CDR3 is CAISEPGVFRPQHF. The CDR3 nucleotides read TGTGCCATCAGTGAACCAGGGGTTTTCCGGCCCCAGCATTTT.

This clonotype was seen only a few times. The chain carries TRBV27 and TRBJ1-6; D may be TRBD1 (6 bases). Germline values: CDR1 MNHEY, CDR2 SMNVEV (reference sequence). The CDR3 runs to 14 residues. The V end lost 6 bases, the J end lost 10 bases, and 16 bases lay between the germline ends. CDR3 region: CASRTTGGGSPLHF. The CDR3 nucleotides read TGTGCCAGCAGGACGACAGGAGGTGGGTCACCCCTCCACTTT.

The V call is TRBV25-1, the J call TRBJ1-2; D is uncertain. The germline CDR1 and CDR2 sequences are MGHDK and SYGVNS. The CDR3 has 12 residues. Trimming left V 5 bases short and J 3 bases short, with 7 bases between. CDR3 sequence: CASSITHYGYTF. The CDR3 coding sequence is TGTGCCAGCAGTATAACGCACTATGGCTACACCTTC.

This clonotype was detected a few times. The rearrangement uses TRBV27 and TRBJ1-5; D is ambiguous. The ends were cut back, 8 bases at V and 2 bases at J, with 10 bases in the middle. Germline lookup yields CDR1 MNHEY and CDR2 SMNVEV (reference sequence). This CDR3 spans 13 amino acids. This CDR3 reads CASAGDRNQPQHF. The CDR3 region has the DNA TGTGCCAGCGCTGGAGATCGCAATCAGCCCCAGCATTTT.

The genes are TRBV6-5 and TRBJ2-2, with 12 nucleotides matching TRBD1. The length of the CDR3 is 14 residues. The V gene end was trimmed by 7 bases and the J gene end by 7 bases; junction bases not matched to a gene: 4. CDR1 is MNHEY, CDR2 SVGAGI, per germline. CDR3 sequence: CASKGTGGFGELFF. CDR3 in DNA: TGTGCCAGCAAAGGGACAGGGGGCTTCGGGGAGCTGTTTTTT.

Turning to this clonotype: This may arise from a read error, as a much more abundant clone is one base away. The chain links TRBV20-1 to TRBJ1-1, with TRBD1 as a possible D gene (5 bases). Germline CDR1 DFQATT, CDR2 SNEGSKA (reference sequence). Between the trimmed V and J ends, which lost 1 base and 1 base, there was a span of 13 bases. This CDR3 comprises 15 residues. In DNA, the CDR3 is TGCAGTGCTAGAGTGTTCGAGGGGTGGAACACTGAAGCTTTCTTT. Encoded protein: CSARVFEGWNTEAFF.

As to this clonotype: This may be a read error: a much more frequent sequence differs by one nucleotide. It is likely a read error, because the conserved phenylalanine at the end of the CDR3 is missing. The chain combines TRBV25-1 with TRBJ2-5, with D uncertain. The germline V and J ends were trimmed by 5 bases and 4 bases, with 11 bases remaining between them. Germline V gene data show CDR1 as MGHDK and CDR2 as SYGVNS. The CDR3 is 13 amino acids. Here the CDR3 reads CASSLSWRETQYS. The CDR3, as DNA: TGTGCCAGCAGTTTATCTTGGAGAGAGACCCAGTACTCC.

This chain connects TRBV7-8 to TRBJ1-5, with D perhaps matching TRBD1 (6 bases). V dropped 6 bases and J dropped 1 base, with 13 bases sitting between them. In germline, CDR1 is SGHVS, CDR2 FQNEAQ. The CDR3 consists of 15 residues. The CDR3 reads CASSLGHKSNQPQHF. Here the CDR3 DNA reads TGTGCCAGCAGTTTGGGACACAAGAGCAATCAGCCCCAGCATTTT.

This clonotype was found a few times. The rearrangement joins TRBV2 to TRBJ1-6; D remains unclear. There are 15 residues in the CDR3. Germline lookup yields CDR1 SNHLY and CDR2 FYNNEI. The germline V and J ends were trimmed by 6 bases and 7 bases, with 16 bases remaining between them. The CDR3 DNA sequence: TGTGCCAGCAGCCTAATAATGGCGGGCAATTCACCCCTCCACTTT. The encoded protein is CASSLIMAGNSPLHF. Full variable domain (missing parts from reference TRBV2 and TRBJ1-6): EPEVTQTPSHQVTQMGQEVILRCVPISNHLYFYWYRQILGQKVEFLVSFYNNEISEKSEIFDDQFSVERPDGSNFTLKIRSTKLEDSAMYFCASSLIMAGNSPLHFGNGTRLTVT.

This clonotype was recorded many times. This sequence joins TRBV7-8 and TRBJ1-2; D might be TRBD1 (5 bases). Germline assignment: CDR1 SGHVS and CDR2 FQNEAQ. This CDR3 comprises 16 residues. V was pared by 5 bases and J by 2 bases, with 18 bases between. The CDR3 is CASSTGRLRQNYGYTF. CDR3 DNA sequence: TGTGCCAGCAGCACAGGACGTCTTAGACAGAACTATGGCTACACCTTC.

The sample holds many counts of this clonotype. CDR3 loop: CASSIDDNQPQHF. The CDR3 nucleotides are TGTGCCAGTAGTATTGATGACAATCAGCCCCAGCATTTT. This chain joins TRBV19 and TRBJ1-5; no definite D call. V lost 3 bases and J lost 3, with 6 bases in between. Germline V CDR1 and CDR2: LNHDA, SQIVND (reference sequence). CDR3 length: 13 residues.

The chain joins TRBV16 to TRBJ2-7; TRBD2 is a possible D gene (6 bases). Germline V lookup: CDR1 KGHSY, CDR2 FQNENV. The length of the CDR3 is 18 residues. The V and J ends lost 2 bases and 0 bases respectively, with 20 bases between them. The CDR3 DNA follows: TGTGCCAGCAGCCAAAAATGGGAGGCTGAACCGAGCTCCTACGAGCAGTACTTC. The encoded protein is CASSQKWEAEPSSYEQYF.

A word on this clonotype: This CDR3 fails to terminate in the conserved phenylalanine or tryptophan, so it likely reflects a read error. The gene calls are TRBV6-6 and TRBJ1-6, with D uncertain. The germline V and J ends were trimmed by 0 bases and 6 bases, with 9 bases remaining between them. This CDR3 is built from 15 residues. Per germline, CDR1 MNHNY and CDR2 SVGAGI (reference sequence). This CDR3 reads CASSYSKGINSPLHL. As DNA, the CDR3 is TGTGCCAGCAGTTACTCGAAAGGGATTAATTCACCCCTCCACCTT.

This clonotype was observed many times. The chain joins TRBV4-1 to TRBJ2-6; D remains unclear. V was clipped by 1 base and J by 0 bases, with 7 bases between them. CDR1 and CDR2 (germline): MGHRA, YSYEKL. This CDR3 is 16 amino acids long. CDR3 DNA sequence: TGCGCCAGCAGCCAAGGGTGGAACTCTGGGGCCAACGTCCTGACTTTC. Amino acids: CASSQGWNSGANVLTF.

This clonotype appeared many times. The chain uses TRBV2 and TRBJ1-5, with 7 bases that match TRBD1. This CDR3 region has 15 residues. Per germline, CDR1 SNHLY and CDR2 FYNNEI. V lost 0 bases, J lost 6 bases, and 5 bases stayed unmatched. The CDR3 reads CASSEADRVTQPQHF. As DNA, the CDR3 is TGTGCCAGCAGTGAAGCCGACAGGGTTACTCAGCCCCAGCATTTT.

The chain recombines TRBV2 with TRBJ1-1; no clear D. Trimming took 5 bases from V and 5 from J, leaving 18 bases between them. Germline V gene sequence: CDR1 SNHLY, CDR2 FYNNEI. CDR3 length: 15 amino acids. The CDR3 region is CASSRLMTLRTEAFF. CDR3 coding DNA: TGTGCCAGCAGTCGCCTTATGACCTTGCGGACTGAAGCTTTCTTT.

Comment on this clonotype: A much larger clone lies one base from this, so it may be a read error. The chain links TRBV7-6 to TRBJ1-5; D gene unclear. Between the trimmed V and J ends, which lost 5 bases and 1 base, there was a span of 12 bases. CDR1 and CDR2 (germline): SGHVS, FNYEAQ. CDR3 length: 15 residues. The CDR3 reads CASSREGASNQPQHF. For the CDR3, the DNA is TGTGCCAGCAGCCGAGAGGGTGCGAGCAATCAGCCCCAGCATTTT.

This clonotype appeared many times. V usage is TRBV19 and J usage is TRBJ2-2; D not certain. The ends were cut back, 9 bases at V and 2 bases at J, with 10 bases in the middle. From germline, CDR1 is LNHDA and CDR2 SQIVND (reference sequence). The CDR3 contains 13 residues. This CDR3 is CASSRVNTGELFF. The CDR3 bases are TGTGCCAGCAGCCGAGTAAACACCGGGGAGCTGTTTTTT.

This clonotype was seen at least ten times. CDR3 in amino acids: CATSTRGRETQYF. In DNA form, the CDR3 reads TGTGCCACCAGTACGCGGGGTAGGGAGACCCAGTACTTC. The chain employs TRBV24-1 and TRBJ2-5, with D possibly matching TRBD2 (6 bases). The CDR3 has 13 amino acids. V lost 6 bases and J lost 5, with 12 bases in between. Germline V gene data show CDR1 as KGHDR and CDR2 as SFDVKD.

This clonotype occurred many times. The chain is built from TRBV24-1 and TRBJ2-5; 8 bases are a match to TRBD2. From germline, CDR1 is KGHDR and CDR2 SFDVKD. J was trimmed by 1 base and V by 4 bases; bases with no gene match: 4. The CDR3 consists of 15 residues. Written as DNA, the CDR3 is TGTGCCACCAGTGACCCGAGCGGGGGCCAAGAGACCCAGTACTTC. Translation gives CATSDPSGGQETQYF.